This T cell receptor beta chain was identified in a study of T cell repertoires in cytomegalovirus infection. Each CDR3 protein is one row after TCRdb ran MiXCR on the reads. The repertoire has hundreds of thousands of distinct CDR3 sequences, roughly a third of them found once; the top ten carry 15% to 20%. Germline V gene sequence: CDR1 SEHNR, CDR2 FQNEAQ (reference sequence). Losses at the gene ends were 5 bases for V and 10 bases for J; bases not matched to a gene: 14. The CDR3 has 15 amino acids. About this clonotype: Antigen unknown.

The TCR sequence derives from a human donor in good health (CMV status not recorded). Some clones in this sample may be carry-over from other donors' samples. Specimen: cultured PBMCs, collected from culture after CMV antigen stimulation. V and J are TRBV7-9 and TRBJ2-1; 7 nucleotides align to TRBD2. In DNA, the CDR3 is TGTGCCAGCAGCACCCGGACTAGAGGAGGTAACGAGCAGTTCTTC. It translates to CASSTRTRGGNEQFF.